These T cell receptor beta chains were read from a single sample in a study of T-cell reconstitution after alpha-beta-depleted transplantation in children. TCRdb re-called the PCR reads with MiXCR, one entry per CDR3 protein. The sample shows over 150,000 distinct CDR3 sequences, approximately 6.9% of them seen only once. The input for sequencing was PBMCs, taken before TCRalphabeta/CD19-depleted stem cell transplant. All receptors derive from a boy between 2 and 15 years old with acute lymphoblastic leukemia, due to receive a stem cell transplant. Both conserved end residues are part of each CDR3.

V,CDR3
TRBV20-1,CSAREGSQASGRVF
TRBV5-8,CASGRRPNTEAFF
TRBV29-1,CSVGWEAPYEQYF
TRBV29-1,CSAHRATEAFF
TRBV12-3/TRBV12-4,CASVWGTGELFF
TRBV10-3,CAISSATGSSPLHF
TRBV5-1,CASSRDRVPNTEAFF
TRBV12-5,CASGLDLPLNEQFF
TRBV5-6,CASSPWRVIGELFF
TRBV5-1,CASSLRALKAFHEQFF
TRBV12-3/TRBV12-4,CASIQRQGGAYNEQFF
TRBV28,CASTQTGGLQGTEAFF
TRBV29-1,CSVEQGEDTQYF
TRBV20-1,CSAAGDTDTQYF
TRBV30,CAWSVQNQQFF
TRBV28,CASSLVDLVVNTEAFF
TRBV29-1,CSVNLGVGKAFF
TRBV6-5,CASRGTNEKLFF
TRBV20-1,CSAPGTYEQYF
TRBV9,CASSVQGESYEQYF
TRBV7-8,CASSWGEAKNIQYF
TRBV14,CASSQEGDWYNEQFF
TRBV4-3,CASSQESLVIGTYEQYF
TRBV12-3/TRBV12-4,CASSSDNQPQHF
TRBV30,CAWSRGAGELFF